By share, the clone carrying this TCR beta chain counts as medium-sized. TCRdb called the 5' RACE reads again in MiXCR, with one record for every CDR3 protein. The profile covers roughly 9,000 distinct CDR3 sequences, with 16% appearing a single time and about 4% taken by the ten largest. The sequence was obtained from a female donor with breast cancer. The sample taken for sequencing was memory CD4+ T cells sorted from blood. Indicated subset: memory CD4+ T cells, CD4+CD45RO+CD25-.

CDR3 DNA sequence: TGTGCCAGCAGCAGACAGGGACCAGAGACCCAGTACTTC. This codes for CASSRQGPETQYF. The chain employs TRBV12-3 or TRBV12-4 and TRBJ2-5; 7 bases agree with TRBD1. The CDR3 extends over 13 amino acids. V shed 6 bases, J shed 4 bases, and the junction held 5 bases outside the gene matches.